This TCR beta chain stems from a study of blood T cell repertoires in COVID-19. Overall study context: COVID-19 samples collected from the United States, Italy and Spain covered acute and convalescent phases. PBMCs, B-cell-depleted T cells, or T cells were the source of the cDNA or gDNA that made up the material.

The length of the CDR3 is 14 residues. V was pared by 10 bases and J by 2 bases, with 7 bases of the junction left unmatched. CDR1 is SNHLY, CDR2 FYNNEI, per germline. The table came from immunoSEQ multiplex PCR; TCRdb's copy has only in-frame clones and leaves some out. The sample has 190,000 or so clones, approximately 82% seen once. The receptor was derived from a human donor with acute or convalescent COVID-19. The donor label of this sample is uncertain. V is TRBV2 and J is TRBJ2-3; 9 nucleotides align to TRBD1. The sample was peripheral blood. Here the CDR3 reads CAINRDRDTDTQYF. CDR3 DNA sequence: TGTGCCATCAACCGGGACAGGGACACAGATACGCAGTATTTT.